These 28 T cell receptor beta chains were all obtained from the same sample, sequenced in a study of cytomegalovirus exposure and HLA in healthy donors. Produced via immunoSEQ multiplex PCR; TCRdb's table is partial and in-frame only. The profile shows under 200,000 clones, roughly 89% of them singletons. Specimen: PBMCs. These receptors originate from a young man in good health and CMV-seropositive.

As DNA, the CDR3 is TGTGCTACTTTGCGGGAGGACACCGGGGAGCTGTTTTTT. Its protein is CATLREDTGELFF. The chain employs TRBV28 and TRBJ2-2; 8 nucleotides agree with TRBD2. Germline V CDR1 and CDR2: MDHEN, SYDVKM. This CDR3 contains 13 residues.

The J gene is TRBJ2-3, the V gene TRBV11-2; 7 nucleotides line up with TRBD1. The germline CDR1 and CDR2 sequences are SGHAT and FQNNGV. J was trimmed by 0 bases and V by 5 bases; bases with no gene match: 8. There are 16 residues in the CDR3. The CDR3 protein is CASSTGTVTSTDTQYF. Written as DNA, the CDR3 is TGTGCCAGCAGCACGGGGACAGTCACTAGCACAGATACGCAGTATTTT.

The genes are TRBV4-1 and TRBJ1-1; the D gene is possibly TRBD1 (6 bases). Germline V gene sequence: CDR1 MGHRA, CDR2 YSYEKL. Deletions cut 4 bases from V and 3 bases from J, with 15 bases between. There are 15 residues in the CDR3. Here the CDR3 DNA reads TGCGCCAGCAGCCGATACAGGGATGCGGACACTGAAGCTTTCTTT. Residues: CASSRYRDADTEAFF.

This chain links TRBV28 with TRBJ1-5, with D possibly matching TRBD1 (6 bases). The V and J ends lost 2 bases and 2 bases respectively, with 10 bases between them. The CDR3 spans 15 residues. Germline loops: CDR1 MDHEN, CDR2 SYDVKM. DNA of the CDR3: TGTGCCAGCAGTTTACCTGGACAGCGCAATCAGCCCCAGCATTTT. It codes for CASSLPGQRNQPQHF.

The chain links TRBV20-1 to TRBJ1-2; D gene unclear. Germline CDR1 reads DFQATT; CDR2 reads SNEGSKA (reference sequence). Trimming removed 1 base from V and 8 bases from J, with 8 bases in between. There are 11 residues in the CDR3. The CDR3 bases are TGCAGTGCTAGAGTCACAGACGGCTACACCTTC. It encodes CSARVTDGYTF.

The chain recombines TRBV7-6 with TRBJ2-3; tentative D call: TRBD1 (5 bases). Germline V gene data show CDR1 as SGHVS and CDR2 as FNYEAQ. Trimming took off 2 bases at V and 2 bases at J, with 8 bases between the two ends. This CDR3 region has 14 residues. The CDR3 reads CASSLMTDTDTQYF. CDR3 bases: TGTGCCAGCAGCTTAATGACAGACACAGATACGCAGTATTTT.

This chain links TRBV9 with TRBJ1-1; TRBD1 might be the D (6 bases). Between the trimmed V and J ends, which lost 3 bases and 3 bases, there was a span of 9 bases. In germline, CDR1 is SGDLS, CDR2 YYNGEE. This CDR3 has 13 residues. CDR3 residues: CASSAGTYTEAFF. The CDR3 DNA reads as TGTGCCAGCAGCGCCGGGACATACACTGAAGCTTTCTTT.

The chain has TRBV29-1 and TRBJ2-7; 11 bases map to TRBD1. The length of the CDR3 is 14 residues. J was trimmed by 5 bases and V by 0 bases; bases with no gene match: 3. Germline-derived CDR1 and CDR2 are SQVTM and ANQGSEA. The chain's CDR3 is CSVEDWGQGDEQYF. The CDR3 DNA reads TGCAGCGTTGAAGATTGGGGACAGGGGGACGAGCAGTACTTC.

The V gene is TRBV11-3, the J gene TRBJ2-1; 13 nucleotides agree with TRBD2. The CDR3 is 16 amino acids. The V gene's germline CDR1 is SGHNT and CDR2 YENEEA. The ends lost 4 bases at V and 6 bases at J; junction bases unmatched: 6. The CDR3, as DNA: TGTGCCAGCAGCTCAAAACGACTAGCGGGAGGCAATGAGCAGTTCTTC. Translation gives CASSSKRLAGGNEQFF.

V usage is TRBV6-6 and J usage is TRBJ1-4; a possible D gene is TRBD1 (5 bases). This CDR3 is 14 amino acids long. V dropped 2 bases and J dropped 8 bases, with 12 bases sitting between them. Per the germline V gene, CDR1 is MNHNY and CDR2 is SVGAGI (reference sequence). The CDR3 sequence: CASSYAGAPEKLFF. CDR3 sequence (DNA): TGTGCCAGCAGTTACGCTGGGGCCCCCGAAAAACTGTTTTTT.

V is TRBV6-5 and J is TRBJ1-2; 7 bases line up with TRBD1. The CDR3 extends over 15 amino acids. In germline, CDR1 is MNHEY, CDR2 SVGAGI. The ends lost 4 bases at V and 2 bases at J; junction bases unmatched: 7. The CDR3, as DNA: TGTGCCAGCAGTTTTACAGGGGCAGTGAACTATGGCTACACCTTC. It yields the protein CASSFTGAVNYGYTF.

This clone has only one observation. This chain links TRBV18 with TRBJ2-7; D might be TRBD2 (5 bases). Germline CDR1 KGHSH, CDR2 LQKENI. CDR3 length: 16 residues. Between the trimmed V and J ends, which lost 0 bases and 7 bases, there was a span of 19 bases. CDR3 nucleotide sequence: TGTGCCAGCTCACCACCGAGTGTAGGACCGTCGGGAGAGCAGTACTTC. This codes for CASSPPSVGPSGEQYF.

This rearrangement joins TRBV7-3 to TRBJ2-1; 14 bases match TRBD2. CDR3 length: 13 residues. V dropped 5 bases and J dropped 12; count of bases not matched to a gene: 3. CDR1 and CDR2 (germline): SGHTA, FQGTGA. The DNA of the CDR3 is TGTGCCAGCAGCCCGGGACTAGCGGGAGTGCAGTTCTTC. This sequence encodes CASSPGLAGVQFF.

The CDR3 protein is CASSGGFGETQYF. For the CDR3, the DNA is TGTGCCAGTTCCGGGGGGTTTGGGGAGACCCAGTACTTC. This sequence joins TRBV19 and TRBJ2-5; TRBD2 matches 7 bases. V was pared by 8 bases and J by 5 bases, with 8 bases of the junction left unmatched. Germline assignment: CDR1 LNHDA and CDR2 SQIVND (reference sequence). The CDR3 extends over 13 amino acids.

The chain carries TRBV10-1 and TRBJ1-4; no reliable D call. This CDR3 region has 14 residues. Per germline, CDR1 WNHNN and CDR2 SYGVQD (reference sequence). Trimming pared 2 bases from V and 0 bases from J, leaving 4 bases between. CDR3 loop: CASSEGATNEKLFF. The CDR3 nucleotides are TGCGCCAGCAGTGAGGGAGCAACTAATGAAAAACTGTTTTTT.

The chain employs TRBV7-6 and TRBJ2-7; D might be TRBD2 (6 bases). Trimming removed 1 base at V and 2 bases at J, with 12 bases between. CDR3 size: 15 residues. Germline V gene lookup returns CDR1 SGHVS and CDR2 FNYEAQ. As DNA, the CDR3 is TGTGCCAGCAGCTTAGAAGCGGGCCGAGCCTACGAGCAGTACTTC. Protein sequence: CASSLEAGRAYEQYF.

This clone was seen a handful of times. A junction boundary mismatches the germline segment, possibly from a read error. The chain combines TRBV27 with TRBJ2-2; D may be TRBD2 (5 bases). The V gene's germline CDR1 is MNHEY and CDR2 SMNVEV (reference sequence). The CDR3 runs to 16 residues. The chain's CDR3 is CASSPGRLGNSGELFF. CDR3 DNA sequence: TGTGCCAGCAGCCCTGGACGGCTCGGGAACTCCGGGGAGCTGTTTTTT.

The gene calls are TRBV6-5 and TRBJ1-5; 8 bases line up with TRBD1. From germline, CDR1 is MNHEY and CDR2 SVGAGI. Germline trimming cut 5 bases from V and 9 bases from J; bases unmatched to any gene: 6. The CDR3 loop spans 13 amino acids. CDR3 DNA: TGTGCCAGCAGTACACAGGGGGAGCTGCCCCAGCATTTT. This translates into CASSTQGELPQHF.

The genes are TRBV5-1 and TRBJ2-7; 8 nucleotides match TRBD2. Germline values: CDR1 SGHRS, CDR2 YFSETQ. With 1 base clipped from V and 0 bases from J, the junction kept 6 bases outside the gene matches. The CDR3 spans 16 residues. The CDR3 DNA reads TGCGCCAGCAGCTTGTCGCCTAGCGGGCTCTCCTACGAGCAGTACTTC. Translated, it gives CASSLSPSGLSYEQYF.

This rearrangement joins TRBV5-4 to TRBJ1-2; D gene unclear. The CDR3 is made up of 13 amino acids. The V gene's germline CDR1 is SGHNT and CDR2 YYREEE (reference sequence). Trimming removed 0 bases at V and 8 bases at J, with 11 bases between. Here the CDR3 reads CASSLEAERGYTF. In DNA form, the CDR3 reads TGTGCCAGCAGCTTGGAGGCAGAGCGGGGCTACACCTTC.

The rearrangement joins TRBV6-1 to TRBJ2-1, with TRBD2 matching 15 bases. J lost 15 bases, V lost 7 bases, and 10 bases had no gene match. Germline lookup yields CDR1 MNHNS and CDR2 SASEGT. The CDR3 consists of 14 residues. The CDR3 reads CASTSGTSGRNRFF. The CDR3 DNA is TGTGCCAGCACATCCGGGACTAGCGGGAGGAATCGGTTCTTC.

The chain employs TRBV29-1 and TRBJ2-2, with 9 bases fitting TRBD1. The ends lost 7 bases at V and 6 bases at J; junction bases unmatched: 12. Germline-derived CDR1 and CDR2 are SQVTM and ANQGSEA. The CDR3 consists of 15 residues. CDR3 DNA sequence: TGCAGCGCCGAGGATCGACAGGGGGGTGCCGGGGAGCTGTTTTTT. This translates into CSAEDRQGGAGELFF.

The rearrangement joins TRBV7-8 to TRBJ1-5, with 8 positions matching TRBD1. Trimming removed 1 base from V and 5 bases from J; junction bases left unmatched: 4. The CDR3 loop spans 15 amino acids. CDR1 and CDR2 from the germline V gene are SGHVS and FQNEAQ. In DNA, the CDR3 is TGTGCCAGCAGCTTAGGGACAGGGCCGGATCAGCCCCAGCATTTT. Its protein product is CASSLGTGPDQPQHF.

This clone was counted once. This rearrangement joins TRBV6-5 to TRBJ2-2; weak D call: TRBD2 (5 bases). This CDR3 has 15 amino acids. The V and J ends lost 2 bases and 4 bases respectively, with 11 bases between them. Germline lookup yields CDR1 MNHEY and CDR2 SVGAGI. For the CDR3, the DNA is TGTGCCAGCAGTTACCGGCGGGTCGGCACCGGGGAGCTGTTTTTT. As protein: CASSYRRVGTGELFF.

The CDR3 nucleotides read TGTGCCAGCAAAGGGGGACAGACCAATCAGCCCCAGCATTTT. The encoded protein is CASKGGQTNQPQHF. This chain uses TRBV6-5 with TRBJ1-5, with 7 bases matching TRBD1. The V gene's germline CDR1 is MNHEY and CDR2 SVGAGI. This CDR3 has 14 amino acids. V trimming: 7 bases; J trimming: 3 bases; junction bases outside the gene matches: 6.

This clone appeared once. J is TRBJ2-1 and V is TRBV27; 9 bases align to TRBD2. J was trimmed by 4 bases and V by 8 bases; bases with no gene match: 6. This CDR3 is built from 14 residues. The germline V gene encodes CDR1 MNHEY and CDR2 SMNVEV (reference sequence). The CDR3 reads CASLLAGVYNEQFF. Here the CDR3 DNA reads TGTGCCAGCTTATTAGCGGGAGTATACAATGAGCAGTTCTTC.

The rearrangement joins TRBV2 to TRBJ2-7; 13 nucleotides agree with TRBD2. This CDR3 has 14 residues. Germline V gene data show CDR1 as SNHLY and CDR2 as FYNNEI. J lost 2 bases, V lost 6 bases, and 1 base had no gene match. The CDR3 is CASSGLAGAYEQYF. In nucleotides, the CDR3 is TGTGCCAGCAGCGGACTAGCGGGAGCCTACGAGCAGTACTTC.

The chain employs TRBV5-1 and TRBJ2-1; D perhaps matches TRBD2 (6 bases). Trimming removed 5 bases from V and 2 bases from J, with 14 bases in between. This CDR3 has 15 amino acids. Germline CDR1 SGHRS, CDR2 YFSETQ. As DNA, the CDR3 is TGCGCCAGCAGGGAATCTAGCGCGGCCTACAATGAGCAGTTCTTC. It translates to CASRESSAAYNEQFF.